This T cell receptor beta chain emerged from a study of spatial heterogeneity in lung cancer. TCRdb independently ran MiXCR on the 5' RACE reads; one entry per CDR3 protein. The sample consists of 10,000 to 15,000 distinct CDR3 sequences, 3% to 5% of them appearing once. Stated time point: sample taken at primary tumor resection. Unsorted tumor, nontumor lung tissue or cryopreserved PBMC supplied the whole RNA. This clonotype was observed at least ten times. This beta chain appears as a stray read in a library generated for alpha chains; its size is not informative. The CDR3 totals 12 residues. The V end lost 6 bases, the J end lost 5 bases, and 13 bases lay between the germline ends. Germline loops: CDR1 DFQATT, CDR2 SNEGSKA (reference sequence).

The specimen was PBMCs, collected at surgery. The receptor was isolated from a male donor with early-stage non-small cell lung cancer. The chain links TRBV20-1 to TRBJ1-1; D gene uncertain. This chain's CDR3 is CSAKEGDTEAFF. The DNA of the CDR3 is TGCAGTGCCAAGGAGGGAGATACTGAAGCTTTCTTT.